This T cell receptor beta chain was observed in a study of shared clonotypes between healthy human individuals. CDR3 size: 15 residues. The germline CDR1 and CDR2 sequences are SGHTA and FQGNSA. V lost 2 bases and J 3 bases, leaving 13 bases between the germline ends. Data came from immunoSEQ multiplex PCR; TCRdb stores just in-frame clones and leaves some out. The data hold about 1.1 million clones, with around 78% observed a single time. The sequence was obtained from a man younger than 35 in good health. Some clones in this sample may be carry-over from other donors' samples. Sequencing was performed on memory CD4+ T cells from PBMCs. This sample's subset: CD45RA-negative fraction. The rearrangement links TRBV7-2 to TRBJ1-2, with D possibly matching TRBD1 (6 bases). The CDR3 protein is CASSLFGGADYGYTF. The CDR3 DNA is TGTGCCAGCAGCTTATTTGGGGGGGCGGACTATGGCTACACCTTC.